This T cell receptor (beta chain) was observed in a study of identical twins. Overall study results and limits: In monozygotic twins, models underestimated the sharing of out-of-frame TCR alpha. Cross-sectional statistics, not tracking of the same donors, supported the conclusions.

TCRdb analysed the 5' RACE reads with MiXCR anew, one entry per CDR3 protein. The sample contains a few hundred thousand distinct CDR3 sequences, around 9.6% of which appear only once. The CDR3 runs to 14 residues. Germline CDR1 SQVTM, CDR2 ANQGSEA. V gave up 3 bases and J gave up 7 bases, with 17 bases separating them. The table lists this clonotype with many counts. Antigen specificity is unknown. This same sample was also part of a study on yellow fever vaccine responses in identical twins.

The chain recombines TRBV29-1 with TRBJ2-3; perhaps D is TRBD1 or TRBD2 (5 bases each). The TCR originated in a woman between 18 and 29 years old in good health. The sequencing input was PBMCs. CDR3 protein: CSVDWLQGRYTQYF. The CDR3 bases are TGCAGCGTTGATTGGCTTCAGGGACGGTATACGCAGTATTTT.